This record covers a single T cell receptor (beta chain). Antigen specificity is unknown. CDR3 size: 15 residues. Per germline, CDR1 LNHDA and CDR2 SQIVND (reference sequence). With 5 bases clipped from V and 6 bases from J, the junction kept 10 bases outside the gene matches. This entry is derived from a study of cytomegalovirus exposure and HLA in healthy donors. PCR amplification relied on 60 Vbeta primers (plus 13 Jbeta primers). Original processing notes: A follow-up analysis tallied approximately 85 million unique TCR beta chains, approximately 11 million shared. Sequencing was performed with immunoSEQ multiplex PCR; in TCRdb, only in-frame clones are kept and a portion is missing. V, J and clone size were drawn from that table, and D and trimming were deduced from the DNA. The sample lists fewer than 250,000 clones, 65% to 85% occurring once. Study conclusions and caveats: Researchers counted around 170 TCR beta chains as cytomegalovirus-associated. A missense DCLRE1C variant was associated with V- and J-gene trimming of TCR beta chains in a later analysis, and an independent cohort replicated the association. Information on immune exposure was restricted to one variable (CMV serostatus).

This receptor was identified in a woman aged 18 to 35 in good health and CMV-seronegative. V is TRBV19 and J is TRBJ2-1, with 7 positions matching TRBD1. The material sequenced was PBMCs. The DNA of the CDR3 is TGTGCCAGTAGTTCAGGACAGGTAACCTTCAATGAGCAGTTCTTC. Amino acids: CASSSGQVTFNEQFF.